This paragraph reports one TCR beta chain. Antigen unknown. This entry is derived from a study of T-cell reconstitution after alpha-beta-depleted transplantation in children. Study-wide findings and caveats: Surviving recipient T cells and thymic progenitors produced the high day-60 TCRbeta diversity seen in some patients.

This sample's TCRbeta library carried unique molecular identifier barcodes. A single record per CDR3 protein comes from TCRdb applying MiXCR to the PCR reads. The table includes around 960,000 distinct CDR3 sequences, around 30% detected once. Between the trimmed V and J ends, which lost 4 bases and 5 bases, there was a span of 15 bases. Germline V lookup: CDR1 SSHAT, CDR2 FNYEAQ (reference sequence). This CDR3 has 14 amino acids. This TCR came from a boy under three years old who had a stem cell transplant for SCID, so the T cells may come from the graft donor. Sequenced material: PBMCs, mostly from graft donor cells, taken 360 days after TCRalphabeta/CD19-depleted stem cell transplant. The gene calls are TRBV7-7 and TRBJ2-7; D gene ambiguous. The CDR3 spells CASSSRPDSNEQYF. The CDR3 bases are TGTGCCAGCAGCTCAAGGCCAGATTCTAACGAGCAGTACTTC.